Below are 30 T cell receptor beta chains sequenced from a single sample in a study of human T cells and chemical hapten exposure. Noted time point: patch test 2, 6 weeks after DPC sensitization. Treatment indicated: therapeutic diphenylcyclopropenone sensitization with weekly scalp DPC. TCRdb independently ran MiXCR on the RACE reads; one entry per CDR3 protein. The sample yields 110,000 to 150,000 distinct CDR3 sequences, roughly 10% seen once. The input for sequencing was whole blood, taken in connection with sensitization to the hapten diphenylcyclopropenone (DPC). The source of these receptors is a woman aged 50 to 60 with alopecia areata. Some clones in this sample may be carry-over from other donors' samples.

For this clonotype: One junction end does not reproduce the germline sequence, and a read error may be involved. The CDR3 DNA sequence: TGTGCCAGTAGCCGTGGCAGGGTGGACACTGAAGCTTTCTTT. Residues: CASSRGRVDTEAFF. The chain links TRBV3-1 to TRBJ1-1; a weak D match, TRBD1 (5 bases). This CDR3 contains 14 residues. Per germline, CDR1 LGHDT and CDR2 YNNKEL (reference sequence).

This clonotype was counted a few times. The genes are TRBV7-8 and TRBJ2-1; the match to TRBD1 covers 11 bases. V shed 2 bases, J shed 9 bases, and the junction held 6 bases outside the gene matches. The germline gives CDR1 SGHVS, CDR2 FQNEAQ. The length of the CDR3 is 15 residues. CDR3 in amino acids: CASSLQDRGRSEQFF. CDR3 in DNA: TGTGCCAGCAGCTTACAGGACAGGGGGCGTAGTGAGCAGTTCTTC.

This clonotype showed up just a few times. This chain connects TRBV30 to TRBJ1-2, with 7 positions matching TRBD1. The germline CDR1 and CDR2 sequences are GTSNPN and SVGIG (reference sequence). V lost 3 bases to trimming and J lost 12 bases; unmatched junction nucleotides: 10. CDR3 size: 12 residues. The CDR3 DNA reads TGTGCCTGGAGGGACTTCGACAGGGAAGACACCTTC. It codes for CAWRDFDREDTF. Looking up the rest from reference TRBV30 and TRBJ1-2 gives the full variable domain: SQTIHQWPATLVQPVGSPLSLECTVEGTSNPNLYWYRQAAGRGLQLLFYSVGIGQISSEVPQNLSASRPQDRQFILSSKKLLLSDSGFYLCAWRDFDREDTFGSGTRLTVV.

This clonotype was observed many times. The gene calls are TRBV29-1 and TRBJ2-5, with 8 bases aligning to TRBD1. This CDR3 is built from 15 residues. V lost 8 bases to trimming and J lost 2 bases; unmatched junction nucleotides: 13. Germline CDR1 and CDR2: SQVTM and ANQGSEA. The CDR3 bases are TGCAGCCTTCTGGCCAACAGGGGGTTGCAAGAGACCCAGTACTTC. Encoded protein: CSLLANRGLQETQYF.

There are a few counts of this clonotype. The chain couples TRBV29-1 to TRBJ2-5, with 9 bases identical to TRBD1. The J segment lost 5 bases and the V segment lost 0 bases, leaving 4 bases of the junction unmatched. Germline lookup yields CDR1 SQVTM and CDR2 ANQGSEA. The CDR3 totals 14 residues. In DNA, the CDR3 is TGCAGCGTTGAAGACCACAGGGGGCTGGAGACCCAGTACTTC. Amino acids: CSVEDHRGLETQYF.

This clonotype was observed a few times. This chain uses TRBV7-9 with TRBJ2-6; TRBD2 agrees at 10 bases. The ends lost 0 bases at V and 0 bases at J; junction bases unmatched: 2. CDR1 and CDR2 (germline): SEHNR, FQNEAQ (reference sequence). CDR3 size: 18 residues. The CDR3 DNA is TGTGCCAGCAGCTTAGCCGGGACTAGCGTCTCTGGGGCCAACGTCCTGACTTTC. Its protein is CASSLAGTSVSGANVLTF.

This clonotype was counted between two and nine times. The V and J genes are TRBV6-2 or TRBV6-3 and TRBJ2-7; TRBD1 matches 7 bases. CDR3 length: 16 amino acids. CDR1 MNHEY and CDR2 SVGEGT come from the germline V gene. With V trimmed by 6 bases and J by 0 bases, 11 bases remained unmatched. CDR3 residues: CASRLRTGRLSYEQYF. CDR3 DNA: TGTGCCAGCAGGCTCCGGACAGGTCGTCTCTCCTACGAGCAGTACTTC.

V is TRBV12-3 or TRBV12-4 and J is TRBJ1-4; D gene ambiguous. The CDR3 is 14 amino acids. V lost 6 bases and J 0 bases, leaving 8 bases between the germline ends. In nucleotides, the CDR3 is TGTGCCAGCAGCCTACTGTCAACTAATGAAAAACTGTTTTTT. This encodes CASSLLSTNEKLFF.

This clonotype was recorded at least ten times. The V gene is TRBV20-1, the J gene TRBJ2-7; D remains unclear. CDR1 and CDR2 (germline): DFQATT, SNEGSKA (reference sequence). Trimming took 4 bases from V and 0 from J, leaving 7 bases between them. This CDR3 is 12 amino acids long. The CDR3 DNA is TGCAGTGCTAAAGTTAGCTCCTACGAGCAGTACTTC. Encoded protein: CSAKVSSYEQYF.

This chain joins TRBV5-1 and TRBJ2-1; possible D gene TRBD2, 6 bases. This CDR3 region has 15 residues. CDR1 and CDR2 from the germline V gene are SGHRS and YFSETQ. V was clipped by 5 bases and J by 0 bases, with 12 bases between them. Here the CDR3 DNA reads TGCGCCAGCAGATCCGAGCGGGTCTCCTACAATGAGCAGTTCTTC. Protein product: CASRSERVSYNEQFF.

The chain carries TRBV18 and TRBJ1-5; perhaps TRBD1 as D (6 bases). V was clipped by 3 bases and J by 0 bases, with 15 bases between them. The CDR3 sequence is 17 residues long. Germline-derived CDR1 and CDR2 are KGHSH and LQKENI. The CDR3 region is CASSPGRTADSNQPQHF. CDR3 nucleotide sequence: TGTGCCAGCTCACCGGGGCGGACAGCAGATAGCAATCAGCCCCAGCATTTT.

This clonotype occurred a few times. The genes are TRBV29-1 and TRBJ2-3; possibly TRBD1 or TRBD2 for D (5 bases each). V was cut by 8 bases and J by 2 bases, with 14 bases left in between. CDR1 is SQVTM and CDR2 is ANQGSEA in the germline V gene. This CDR3 has 13 residues. The CDR3 reads CSSEGTYTDTQYF. CDR3 DNA sequence: TGCAGCTCTGAGGGGACCTACACAGATACGCAGTATTTT.

This clonotype was detected a few times. The rearrangement joins TRBV11-2 to TRBJ2-3; D is possibly TRBD2 (5 bases). Per the germline V gene, CDR1 is SGHAT and CDR2 is FQNNGV. V lost 0 bases, J lost 5 bases, and 12 bases lay in between. CDR3 length equals 15 residues. The CDR3: CASSLDKAGVDTQYF. The DNA for the CDR3 is TGTGCCAGCAGCTTAGATAAGGCCGGGGTAGATACGCAGTATTTT.

As for this clonotype: This sequence may be a read error, since a much larger clone differs from it by one base. This rearrangement joins TRBV4-3 to TRBJ2-7; D ambiguous. This CDR3 region has 15 residues. Germline assignment: CDR1 LGHNA and CDR2 YSLEER. The CDR3 nucleotides read TGCGCCAGCAGACAAGATCAGAGCAGGACCTACGAGCAGTACTTC. This translates into CASRQDQSRTYEQYF.

This clonotype was counted a few times. The CDR3 nucleotides are TGCGCCAGCAGCCTACCGACGGGTTTCGCGAACACCGGGGAGCTGTTTTTT. This translates into CASSLPTGFANTGELFF. This rearrangement joins TRBV4-1 to TRBJ2-2; D is undetermined. The CDR3 spans 17 residues. V was trimmed by 4 bases and J by 0 bases, leaving 15 bases between them. The germline V gene encodes CDR1 MGHRA and CDR2 YSYEKL.

The sample holds many counts of this clonotype. The genes are TRBV7-2 and TRBJ2-5, with no clear D. Trimming shortened V by 3 bases and J by 2 bases, and 7 bases separated the two germline ends. The CDR3 length is 13 residues. Germline CDR1 is SGHTA and CDR2 is FQGNSA. CDR3 loop: CASSFGQQETQYF. CDR3 DNA: TGTGCCAGCAGCTTTGGGCAGCAAGAGACCCAGTACTTC.

The gene calls are TRBV19 and TRBJ2-4; TRBD1 aligns across 10 bases. From germline, CDR1 is LNHDA and CDR2 SQIVND (reference sequence). CDR3 length: 16 amino acids. Trimming cost V 5 bases and J 0 bases; bases outside gene matches: 4. CDR3 amino acids: CASSSGTGVAKNIQYF. The CDR3, as DNA: TGTGCCAGTAGTTCCGGGACAGGGGTAGCCAAAAACATTCAGTACTTC. Looking up the rest from reference TRBV19 and TRBJ2-4 gives the full variable domain: DGGITQSPKYLFRKEGQNVTLSCEQNLNHDAMYWYRQDPGQGLRLIYYSQIVNDFQKGDIAEGYSVSREKKESFPLTVTSAQKNPTAFYLCASSSGTGVAKNIQYFGAGTRLSVL.

The chain recombines TRBV7-2 with TRBJ2-2, with D maybe TRBD2 (5 bases). CDR1 and CDR2 from the germline V gene are SGHTA and FQGNSA. V lost 7 bases and J lost 6, with 12 bases in between. CDR3 length: 13 amino acids. The CDR3 reads CASTLGRAGELFF. The CDR3 DNA reads TGTGCCAGCACCCTAGGGCGGGCCGGGGAGCTGTTTTTT.

The table lists this clonotype with a few counts. V usage is TRBV12-3 or TRBV12-4 and J usage is TRBJ2-1, with 9 bases fitting TRBD2. Unmatched junction bases numbered 7, after V lost 6 bases and J lost 7 bases. This CDR3 has 14 residues. The CDR3 reads CASSGLASVNEQFF. DNA for the CDR3: TGTGCCAGCAGCGGACTAGCGAGTGTTAATGAGCAGTTCTTC.

This chain connects TRBV29-1 to TRBJ2-5; D is uncertain. CDR3 size: 12 residues. Trimming left V 4 bases short and J 5 bases short, with 11 bases between. Germline V gene sequence: CDR1 SQVTM, CDR2 ANQGSEA. The CDR3 loop is CSVATQGETQYF. CDR3 bases: TGCAGCGTTGCCACTCAAGGGGAGACCCAGTACTTC. Combining the CDR3 with reference TRBV29-1 and TRBJ2-5 gives the whole variable domain SAVISQKPSRDICQRGTSLTIQCQVDSQVTMMFWYRQQPGQSLTLIATANQGSEATYESGFVIDKFPISRPNLTFSTLTVSNMSPEDSSIYLCSVATQGETQYFGPGTRLLVL.

The chain recombines TRBV12-3 or TRBV12-4 with TRBJ1-5; 10 bases are shared with TRBD1. J gave up 3 bases and V 5 bases, and 7 bases lay outside the gene matches. The CDR3 runs to 16 residues. CDR3 coding DNA: TGTGCCAGCAGTAGACTAGGGACAGGGGTCAATCAGCCCCAGCATTTT. Translated: CASSRLGTGVNQPQHF.

This clonotype came up many times. This rearrangement joins TRBV7-9 to TRBJ2-7, with 7 bases lining up with TRBD1. CDR1 SEHNR and CDR2 FQNEAQ come from the germline V gene (reference sequence). J gave up 4 bases and V 5 bases, and 8 bases lay outside the gene matches. CDR3 size: 14 residues. The CDR3 loop is CASSRDRVHYEQYF. In DNA, the CDR3 is TGTGCCAGCAGCCGGGACAGAGTTCATTACGAGCAGTACTTC.

This clonotype was found a few times. CDR3 sequence: CASSTGGGTEAFF. The CDR3, as DNA: TGTGCCAGCAGTACAGGGGGTGGAACTGAAGCTTTCTTT. The chain links TRBV12-3 or TRBV12-4 to TRBJ1-1, with TRBD1 matching over 8 bases. CDR3 size: 13 residues. The trim removed 5 bases at V and 5 bases at J, leaving 4 bases unmatched.

This clonotype was recorded a few times. CDR3 bases: TGTGCCAGCGAACACCCCGGGACTAGCGGATACGAGCAGTACTTC. Its protein product is CASEHPGTSGYEQYF. This chain joins TRBV6-2 or TRBV6-3 and TRBJ2-7; 11 nucleotides align to TRBD2. This CDR3 is 15 amino acids long. Germline assignment: CDR1 MNHEY and CDR2 SVGEGT. The junction had 10 bases not matched to a gene; V was cut back by 8 bases and J by 4 bases.

This clonotype has ten or more counts. V and J are TRBV28 and TRBJ1-1; maybe TRBD1 (6 bases). The CDR3 loop spans 13 amino acids. From germline, CDR1 is MDHEN and CDR2 SYDVKM. Trimming shortened V by 8 bases and J by 0 bases, and 10 bases separated the two germline ends. CDR3 nucleotides: TGTGCCAGCGTAACAGGGCTGAACACTGAAGCTTTCTTT. This codes for CASVTGLNTEAFF.

There are a few counts of this clonotype. This chain uses TRBV12-3 or TRBV12-4 with TRBJ2-7; no clear D. V was trimmed by 6 bases and J by 4 bases, leaving 7 bases between them. The CDR3 loop spans 11 amino acids. The CDR3 DNA reads as TGTGCCAGCAGCCGACGGTACGAGCAGTACTTC. Protein: CASSRRYEQYF.

The chain carries TRBV7-3 and TRBJ1-1, with D unresolved. This CDR3 contains 12 residues. The germline V gene encodes CDR1 SGHTA and CDR2 FQGTGA. V lost 4 bases to trimming and J lost 11 bases, with 14 bases between them. CDR3 coding DNA: TGTGCCAGCAGCTCCCCACCCGGGTTGGCTTTCTTT. Its protein product is CASSSPPGLAFF.

The chain recombines TRBV6-6 with TRBJ1-3, with D possibly matching TRBD1 (5 bases). The CDR3 runs to 15 residues. Per the germline V gene, CDR1 is MNHNY and CDR2 is SVGAGI (reference sequence). V was pared by 6 bases and J by 6 bases, with 18 bases between. DNA of the CDR3: TGTGCCAGCAGCCCCGGAGTGGGGCGCGAAAACACCATATATTTT. Its translation: CASSPGVGRENTIYF.

The chain employs TRBV29-1 and TRBJ2-1, with TRBD2 matching 7 bases. V was pared by 7 bases and J by 0 bases, with 12 bases of the junction left unmatched. Germline lookup yields CDR1 SQVTM and CDR2 ANQGSEA. This CDR3 contains 16 residues. The chain's CDR3 is CSAPRGSGGSYNEQFF. The CDR3 nucleotides read TGCAGCGCCCCGCGCGGGAGTGGGGGCTCCTACAATGAGCAGTTCTTC.

This clonotype was seen more than once but under ten times. The chain uses TRBV6-2 or TRBV6-3 and TRBJ2-5; possibly TRBD2 for D (6 bases). V shed 2 bases and J shed 5 bases, with 12 bases lying between them. CDR1 is MNHEY and CDR2 is SVGEGT in the germline V gene. The CDR3 has 14 amino acids. DNA of the CDR3: TGTGCCAGCAGTTACCACGGGGGTAGTGAGACCCAGTACTTC. It codes for CASSYHGGSETQYF.